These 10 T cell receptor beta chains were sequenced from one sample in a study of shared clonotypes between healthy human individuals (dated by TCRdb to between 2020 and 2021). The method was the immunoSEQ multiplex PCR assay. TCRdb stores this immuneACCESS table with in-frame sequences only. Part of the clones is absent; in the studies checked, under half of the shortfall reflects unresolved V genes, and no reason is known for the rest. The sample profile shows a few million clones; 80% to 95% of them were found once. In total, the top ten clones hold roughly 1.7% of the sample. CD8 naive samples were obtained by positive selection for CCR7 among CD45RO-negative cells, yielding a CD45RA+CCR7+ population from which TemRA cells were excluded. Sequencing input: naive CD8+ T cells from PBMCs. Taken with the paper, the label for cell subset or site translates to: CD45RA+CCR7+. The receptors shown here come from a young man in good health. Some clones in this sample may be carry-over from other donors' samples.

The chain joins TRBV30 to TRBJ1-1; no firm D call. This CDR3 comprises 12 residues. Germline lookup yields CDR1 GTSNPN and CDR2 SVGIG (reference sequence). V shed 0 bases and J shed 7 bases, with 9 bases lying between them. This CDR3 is CAWSVDVYEAFF. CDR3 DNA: TGTGCCTGGAGTGTAGACGTTTATGAAGCTTTCTTT.

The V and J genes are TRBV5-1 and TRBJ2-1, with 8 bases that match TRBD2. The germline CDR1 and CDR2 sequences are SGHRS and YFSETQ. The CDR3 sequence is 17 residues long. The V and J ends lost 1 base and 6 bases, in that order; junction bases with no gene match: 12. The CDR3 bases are TGCGCCAGCAGCTTGCATGCCGGGACTAGTAGTCTCAATGAGCAGTTCTTC. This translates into CASSLHAGTSSLNEQFF.

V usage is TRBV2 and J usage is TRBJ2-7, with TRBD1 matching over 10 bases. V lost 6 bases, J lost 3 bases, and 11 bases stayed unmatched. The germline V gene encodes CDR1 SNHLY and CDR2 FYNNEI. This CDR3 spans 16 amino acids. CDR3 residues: CASRAMGTGEYYEQYF. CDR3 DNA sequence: TGTGCCAGCAGGGCAATGGGGACAGGGGAATACTACGAGCAGTACTTC.

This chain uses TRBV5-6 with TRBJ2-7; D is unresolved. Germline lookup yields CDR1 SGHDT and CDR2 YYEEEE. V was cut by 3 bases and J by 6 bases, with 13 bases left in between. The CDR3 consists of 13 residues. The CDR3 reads CASSSSPILEQYF. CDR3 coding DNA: TGTGCCAGCAGCTCTTCGCCTATCCTCGAGCAGTACTTC.

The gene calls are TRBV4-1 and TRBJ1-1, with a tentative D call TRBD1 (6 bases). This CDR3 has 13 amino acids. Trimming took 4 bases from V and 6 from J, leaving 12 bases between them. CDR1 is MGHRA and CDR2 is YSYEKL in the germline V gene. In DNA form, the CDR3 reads TGCGCCAGCAGCCCCCCTGGGGGCGCTGAAGCTTTCTTT. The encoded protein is CASSPPGGAEAFF.

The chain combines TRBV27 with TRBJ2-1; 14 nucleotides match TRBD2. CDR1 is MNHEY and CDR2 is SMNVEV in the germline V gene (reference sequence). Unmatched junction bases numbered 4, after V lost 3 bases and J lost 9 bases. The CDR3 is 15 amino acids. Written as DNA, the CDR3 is TGTGCCAGCAGTTTGCAGACTAGCGGGAGGGGTGAGCAGTTCTTC. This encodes CASSLQTSGRGEQFF.

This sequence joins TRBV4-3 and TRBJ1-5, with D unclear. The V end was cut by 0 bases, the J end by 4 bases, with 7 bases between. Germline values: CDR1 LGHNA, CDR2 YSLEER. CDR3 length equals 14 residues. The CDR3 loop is CASSQDASNQPQHF. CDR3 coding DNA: TGCGCCAGCAGCCAAGATGCGTCAAATCAGCCCCAGCATTTT.

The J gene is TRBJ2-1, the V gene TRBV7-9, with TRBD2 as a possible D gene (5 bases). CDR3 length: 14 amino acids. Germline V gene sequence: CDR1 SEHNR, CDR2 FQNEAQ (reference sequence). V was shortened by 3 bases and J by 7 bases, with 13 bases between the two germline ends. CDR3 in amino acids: CASSLVGPGNEQFF. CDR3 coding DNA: TGTGCCAGCAGCTTGGTCGGGCCGGGGAATGAGCAGTTCTTC.

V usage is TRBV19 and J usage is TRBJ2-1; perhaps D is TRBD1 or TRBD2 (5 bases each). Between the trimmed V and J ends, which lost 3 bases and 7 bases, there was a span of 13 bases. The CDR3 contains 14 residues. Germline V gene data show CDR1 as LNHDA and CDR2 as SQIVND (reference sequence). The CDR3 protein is CASSILGEGNEQFF. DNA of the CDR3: TGTGCCAGTAGTATTTTGGGGGAAGGAAATGAGCAGTTCTTC. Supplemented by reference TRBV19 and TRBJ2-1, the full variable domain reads DGGITQSPKYLFRKEGQNVTLSCEQNLNHDAMYWYRQDPGQGLRLIYYSQIVNDFQKGDIAEGYSVSREKKESFPLTVTSAQKNPTAFYLCASSILGEGNEQFFGPGTRLTVL.

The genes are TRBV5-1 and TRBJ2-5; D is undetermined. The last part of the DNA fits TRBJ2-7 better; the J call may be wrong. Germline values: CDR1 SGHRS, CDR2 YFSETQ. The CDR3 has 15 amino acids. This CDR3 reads CASSLAVVGVNEQYF. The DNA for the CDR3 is TGCGCCAGCAGCTTGGCAGTGGTAGGAGTCAACGAGCAGTACTTC.